One sample yielded the 25 T cell receptor beta chains listed below, sequenced in a study of CD8 T cells in Susac syndrome. The RNA, about 0.45 to 1 ug, was put through reverse transcription using random hexamers. TCRdb analysed the immunoSEQ multiplex PCR reads with MiXCR anew, one entry per CDR3 protein. In the table there are around 190,000 distinct CDR3 sequences, less than 95% of which are singletons. Specimen: CD4+ T cells from PBMCs. The receptors shown here come from a human donor in good health.

This chain joins TRBV27 and TRBJ2-7, with TRBD2 as a possible D gene (6 bases). Per the germline V gene, CDR1 is MNHEY and CDR2 is SMNVEV (reference sequence). The CDR3 contains 15 residues. Trimming took 6 bases from V and 0 from J, leaving 15 bases between them. CDR3 protein: CASRRDFTSSYEQYF. The CDR3, as DNA: TGTGCCAGCAGGCGGGACTTCACGAGCTCCTACGAGCAGTACTTC.

The rearrangement links TRBV6-5 to TRBJ1-2, with no clear D. This CDR3 comprises 13 residues. The germline CDR1 and CDR2 sequences are MNHEY and SVGAGI. V lost 6 bases and J 6 bases, leaving 14 bases between the germline ends. The CDR3 region is CASRKQARDGYTF. The CDR3, as DNA: TGTGCCAGCAGAAAGCAGGCCAGAGATGGCTACACCTTC.

The V and J genes are TRBV29-1 and TRBJ2-3, with D unclear. V lost 5 bases and J 2 bases, leaving 11 bases between the germline ends. The CDR3 totals 13 residues. Germline assignment: CDR1 SQVTM and CDR2 ANQGSEA. The CDR3 protein is CSVLRAFTDTQYF. CDR3 DNA sequence: TGCAGCGTTCTTAGGGCCTTCACAGATACGCAGTATTTT.

This clonotype was seen once. The V call is TRBV6-2 or TRBV6-3, the J call TRBJ2-2; no reliable D call. The V gene's germline CDR1 is MNHEY and CDR2 SVGEGT. The CDR3 runs 16 residues. Deletions cut 7 bases from V and 0 bases from J, with 15 bases between. The CDR3 spells CASKKHASPNTGELFF. The CDR3, as DNA: TGTGCCAGCAAGAAACACGCCTCCCCGAACACCGGGGAGCTGTTTTTT.

V is TRBV23-1 and J is TRBJ2-1; TRBD1 agrees at 12 bases. TRBV23-1 is sorted into the ORF group, with uncertain function. The CDR3 extends over 14 amino acids. With V trimmed by 10 bases and J by 7 bases, 8 bases remained unmatched. CDR3 nucleotides: TGCGCCACAAAGGGACAGGGGGCGTCAAATGAGCAGTTCTTC. This codes for CATKGQGASNEQFF.

The chain uses TRBV20-1 and TRBJ2-5; D gene ambiguous. Germline assignment: CDR1 DFQATT and CDR2 SNEGSKA (reference sequence). The V end was cut by 3 bases, the J end by 3 bases, with 8 bases between. CDR3 length: 12 amino acids. This CDR3 reads CSASETEETQYF. The CDR3 DNA is TGCAGTGCTAGCGAAACCGAAGAGACCCAGTACTTC.

This chain connects TRBV14 to TRBJ2-1; weak D call: TRBD2 (6 bases). In germline, CDR1 is SGHDN, CDR2 FVKESK. This CDR3 has 15 residues. V was trimmed by 4 bases and J by 4 bases, leaving 14 bases between them. The DNA of the CDR3 is TGTGCCAGCAGCCGAGACAAGCGGGTTTACAATGAGCAGTTCTTC. This encodes CASSRDKRVYNEQFF.

This sequence joins TRBV20-1 and TRBJ1-1, with D perhaps TRBD1 (5 bases). CDR1 and CDR2 (germline): DFQATT, SNEGSKA (reference sequence). This CDR3 is 12 amino acids long. The V end was cut by 7 bases, the J end by 2 bases, with 11 bases between. CDR3 coding DNA: TGCAGTGTACCCCAGGGAAACACTGAAGCTTTCTTT. This codes for CSVPQGNTEAFF.

This CDR3 reads CATSDWEADNEQFF. The DNA for the CDR3 is TGTGCCACCAGTGATTGGGAGGCTGACAATGAGCAGTTCTTC. This chain uses TRBV24-1 with TRBJ2-1; D is possibly TRBD2 (6 bases). This CDR3 has 14 residues. Germline V CDR1 and CDR2: KGHDR, SFDVKD. V lost 2 bases and J 5 bases, leaving 9 bases between the germline ends.

The chain employs TRBV10-2 and TRBJ1-1; 10 bases agree with TRBD1. The V segment lost 6 bases and the J segment 1 base; nucleotides outside the gene matches: 2. Germline-derived CDR1 and CDR2 are WSHSY and SAAADI. The CDR3 has 14 residues. The CDR3 sequence is CASRGQGSNTEAFF. For the CDR3, the DNA is TGCGCCAGCAGGGGACAGGGGTCGAACACTGAAGCTTTCTTT.

V usage is TRBV20-1 and J usage is TRBJ2-1; tentative D call: TRBD1 (5 bases). The CDR3 totals 13 residues. Germline V gene lookup returns CDR1 DFQATT and CDR2 SNEGSKA (reference sequence). Trimming took off 3 bases at V and 9 bases at J, with 15 bases between the two ends. As DNA, the CDR3 is TGCAGTGCTAGTCTCTCCAGGGAAGTTGAGCAGTTCTTC. It translates to CSASLSREVEQFF.

The genes are TRBV5-4 and TRBJ2-4; 9 bases agree with TRBD2. There are 13 residues in the CDR3. Per germline, CDR1 SGHNT and CDR2 YYREEE (reference sequence). The V and J ends lost 5 bases and 9 bases, in that order; junction bases with no gene match: 6. CDR3 in DNA: TGTGCCAGCAGGCCTAGCGGGACGCTCATTCAGTACTTC. Amino acid sequence: CASRPSGTLIQYF.

V is TRBV30 and J is TRBJ2-5; TRBD2 might be the D (6 bases). Trimming stripped 0 bases from V and 1 base from J, with 9 bases between. The CDR3 runs to 14 residues. Germline V CDR1 and CDR2: GTSNPN, SVGIG (reference sequence). CDR3 loop: CAWSVGGAQETQYF. The CDR3 bases are TGTGCCTGGAGTGTCGGAGGGGCCCAAGAGACCCAGTACTTC.

The genes are TRBV5-8 and TRBJ1-2, with a weak D call TRBD1 (6 bases). The CDR3 spans 11 residues. V was shortened by 5 bases and J by 7 bases, with 9 bases between the two germline ends. The germline gives CDR1 SGHTS, CDR2 YDEGEE. CDR3 bases: TGTGCCAGCAGTTACAGGGTTGGCTACACCTTC. Its translation is CASSYRVGYTF.

CDR3 amino acids: CSASPGIAGVRETQYF. In DNA form, the CDR3 reads TGCAGTGCTAGTCCCGGGATAGCGGGAGTCCGGGAGACCCAGTACTTC. V gene TRBV20-1 combines with J gene TRBJ2-5, with 9 bases fitting TRBD2. The CDR3 contains 16 residues. Germline trimming cut 3 bases from V and 5 bases from J; bases unmatched to any gene: 13. CDR1 and CDR2 from the germline V gene are DFQATT and SNEGSKA (reference sequence).

This clonotype was seen a single time. The J gene is TRBJ1-5, the V gene TRBV20-1; 7 bases match TRBD1. Per germline, CDR1 DFQATT and CDR2 SNEGSKA (reference sequence). The V gene end was trimmed by 6 bases and the J gene end by 2 bases; junction bases not matched to a gene: 10. This CDR3 has 15 amino acids. The DNA for the CDR3 is TGCAGTGCAAAGGACAGGAGGGGCGGCAATCAGCCCCAGCATTTT. Translated: CSAKDRRGGNQPQHF.

This chain uses TRBV19 with TRBJ2-5, with 11 bases identical to TRBD1. Germline V gives CDR1 LNHDA, CDR2 SQIVND (reference sequence). Trimming removed 7 bases from V and 5 bases from J; junction bases left unmatched: 3. CDR3 size: 13 residues. CDR3 region: CASMDRGLETQYF. For the CDR3, the DNA is TGTGCCAGTATGGACAGGGGGCTGGAGACCCAGTACTTC. Variable domain in full (rest from reference TRBV19 and TRBJ2-5): DGGITQSPKYLFRKEGQNVTLSCEQNLNHDAMYWYRQDPGQGLRLIYYSQIVNDFQKGDIAEGYSVSREKKESFPLTVTSAQKNPTAFYLCASMDRGLETQYFGPGTRLLVL.

The chain has TRBV29-1 and TRBJ2-5; the D gene could be TRBD1 or TRBD2 (5 bases each). Deletions cut 7 bases from V and 7 bases from J, with 16 bases between. The length of the CDR3 is 12 residues. Germline CDR1 and CDR2: SQVTM and ANQGSEA. CDR3 nucleotide sequence: TGCAGCGGGGACGAACGGTTTGGGACCCAGTACTTC. Translating it yields CSGDERFGTQYF.

This sequence joins TRBV28 and TRBJ1-1, with 9 bases matching TRBD1. The V and J ends lost 8 bases and 0 bases, in that order; junction bases with no gene match: 7. Germline CDR1 reads MDHEN; CDR2 reads SYDVKM. This CDR3 has 15 amino acids. CDR3 bases: TGTGCCAGCTTCAGGACAGGGGACATGAACACTGAAGCTTTCTTT. Translating gives CASFRTGDMNTEAFF.

CDR3 protein: CASSLGFGEQYF. CDR3 DNA: TGTGCCAGCAGCTTAGGATTTGGCGAGCAGTACTTC. The J gene is TRBJ2-7, the V gene TRBV7-2; D remains ambiguous. The CDR3 is 12 residues long. Trimming pared 1 base from V and 6 bases from J, leaving 7 bases between. Germline V gives CDR1 SGHTA, CDR2 FQGNSA.

The gene calls are TRBV2 and TRBJ1-5; D unresolved. The CDR3 has 14 amino acids. The V gene's germline CDR1 is SNHLY and CDR2 FYNNEI. V was shortened by 3 bases and J by 2 bases, with 8 bases between the two germline ends. CDR3 nucleotide sequence: TGTGCCAGCAGTGACAGGCGAGGCAATCAGCCCCAGCATTTT. Translated: CASSDRRGNQPQHF.

V usage is TRBV5-1 and J usage is TRBJ2-7; TRBD1 or TRBD2 may be the D gene (6 bases each). Germline CDR1 SGHRS, CDR2 YFSETQ. The length of the CDR3 is 14 residues. V lost 1 base, J lost 6 bases, and 14 bases lay in between. CDR3 region: CASSLPRGQSEQYF. The CDR3, as DNA: TGCGCCAGCAGCTTGCCCCGGGGGCAGAGCGAGCAGTACTTC.

This clonotype appeared a single time. The J gene is TRBJ2-2, the V gene TRBV20-1; 7 bases align to TRBD2. J lost 7 bases, V lost 1 base, and 9 bases had no gene match. The CDR3 spans 15 residues. The germline CDR1 and CDR2 sequences are DFQATT and SNEGSKA (reference sequence). CDR3 loop: CSARAGREWIGELFF. The CDR3 bases are TGCAGTGCTAGAGCGGGGCGGGAGTGGATCGGGGAGCTGTTTTTT.

J is TRBJ1-2 and V is TRBV9; D gene uncertain. From germline, CDR1 is SGDLS and CDR2 YYNGEE. V was cut by 4 bases and J by 8 bases, with 12 bases left in between. This CDR3 has 12 amino acids. CDR3 amino acids: CASSPWTEGYTF. The DNA of the CDR3 is TGTGCCAGCAGCCCCTGGACGGAGGGCTACACCTTC. Complete variable domain (other parts from reference TRBV9 and TRBJ1-2): DSGVTQTPKHLITATGQRVTLRCSPRSGDLSVYWYQQSLDQGLQFLIQYYNGEERAKGNILERFSAQQFPDLHSELNLSSLELGDSALYFCASSPWTEGYTFGSGTRLTVV.

V and J are TRBV30 and TRBJ2-1, with 12 bases that match TRBD2. The CDR3 covers 15 residues. V was clipped by 1 base and J by 9 bases; unmatched bases: 7. CDR1 and CDR2 from the germline V gene are GTSNPN and SVGIG (reference sequence). The CDR3 DNA sequence: TGTGCCTGGAGTGCCACCTTACTAGCGGGAGGTGAGCAGTTCTTC. Translating it yields CAWSATLLAGGEQFF.